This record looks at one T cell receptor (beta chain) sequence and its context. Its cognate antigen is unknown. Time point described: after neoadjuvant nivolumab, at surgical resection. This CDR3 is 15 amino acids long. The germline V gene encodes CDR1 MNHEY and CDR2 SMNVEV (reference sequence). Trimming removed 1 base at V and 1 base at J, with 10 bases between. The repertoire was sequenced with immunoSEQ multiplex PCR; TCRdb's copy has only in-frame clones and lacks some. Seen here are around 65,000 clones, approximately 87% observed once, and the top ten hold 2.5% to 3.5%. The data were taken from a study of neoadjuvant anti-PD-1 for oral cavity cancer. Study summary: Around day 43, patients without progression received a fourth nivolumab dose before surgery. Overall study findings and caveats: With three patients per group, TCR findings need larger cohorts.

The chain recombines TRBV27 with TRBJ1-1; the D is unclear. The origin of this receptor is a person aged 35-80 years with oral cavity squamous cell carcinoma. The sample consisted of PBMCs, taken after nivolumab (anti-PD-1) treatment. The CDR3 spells CASSLWASRNTEAFF. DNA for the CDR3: TGTGCCAGCAGTTTATGGGCGTCGAGGAACACTGAAGCTTTCTTT.